This is a list of T cell receptor beta chains from one sample in a study of OX40 agonist ivuxolimab in advanced cancers. Repertoires were generated with immunoSEQ multiplex PCR, while TCRdb's copy carries only in-frame clones and drops some. The data contain around 84,000 clones, 84% of them seen just once; the ten biggest clones take up more than 0.5%. This sample comprised CD4+ or CD8+ T cells sorted from blood, obtained in a trial of the OX40 agonist ivuxolimab. The receptor source for this set is an adult with an advanced solid tumor such as melanoma, head and neck, liver or kidney cancer. Each CDR3 is given without its conserved first and last residue. Each record gives: clone size, V gene, CDR3 protein. Rows give clone size only sometimes, using once, few, many, or a class for an expanded clone.

once,TRBV6-6,ASSLSGDTEAF
.,TRBV19,ASTRTGTGTYGYT
.,TRBV27,ARGTSGRHEQF
few,TRBV5-4,ASSLAPGGTEAF
.,TRBV9,ASSVEPQGSGNTIY
.,TRBV7-2,ASSLDPDYNEQF
.,TRBV5-1,ASSFTPGDRYNEQF
.,TRBV9,ASSVEPGLGGNTIY
few,TRBV29-1,SGGALRRTGDYGYT
.,TRBV28,ASSFSGSHEQY
.,TRBV27,ASGVYEQY
.,TRBV21-1,ASSKGGVPYEQY
.,TRBV6-4,ASSQRRTGQGKNEQF
.,TRBV9,ASSLSGSYYNEQF
.,TRBV11-3,ASSLEAGALYEQY
.,TRBV6-1,ASKEYNEQF
.,TRBV9,ASSVVPGLAAKYEQY
.,TRBV19,ASSRIGGRAMHEQF
.,TRBV7-8,ASSPRHLQGSSINSPLH
once,TRBV15,ATSEPGLVFQETQY
.,TRBV28,ASSKTGGSAVADTQY
.,TRBV7-2,ASSSGTGLYEQY
once,TRBV27,ASSLSAGTGGNYEQY
.,TRBV15,ATSRQGLYEQY
.,TRBV30,AGDRLEKLF
.,TRBV7-3,ASSPEGGLYEQY
.,TRBV5-1,ASSLNGQNEKLF
.,TRBV7-6,ASSLAGMETQY
.,TRBV18,ASSPQVNTEAF
.,TRBV28,ASSHRGEQY
.,TRBV6-5,ASSYSSISRNEQF
once,TRBV2,ASSDKQGLGGYT
few,TRBV23-1,ASSQWSKNIQY
once,TRBV7-6,ASSLGVGGYNIQY
.,TRBV10-3,AIKLAGVGEQY